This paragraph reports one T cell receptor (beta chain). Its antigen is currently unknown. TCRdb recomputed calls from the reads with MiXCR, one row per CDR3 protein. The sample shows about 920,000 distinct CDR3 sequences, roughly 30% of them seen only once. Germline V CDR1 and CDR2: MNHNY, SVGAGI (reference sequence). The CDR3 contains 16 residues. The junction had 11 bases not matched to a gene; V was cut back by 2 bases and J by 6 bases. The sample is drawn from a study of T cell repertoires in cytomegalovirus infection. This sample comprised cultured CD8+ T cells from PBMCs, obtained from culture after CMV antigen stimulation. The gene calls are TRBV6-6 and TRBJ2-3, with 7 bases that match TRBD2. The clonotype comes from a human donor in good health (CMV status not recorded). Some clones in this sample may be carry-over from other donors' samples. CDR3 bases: TGTGCCAGCAGTTACAATCCCCGGGGAGGGCGCGATACGCAGTATTTT. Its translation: CASSYNPRGGRDTQYF.